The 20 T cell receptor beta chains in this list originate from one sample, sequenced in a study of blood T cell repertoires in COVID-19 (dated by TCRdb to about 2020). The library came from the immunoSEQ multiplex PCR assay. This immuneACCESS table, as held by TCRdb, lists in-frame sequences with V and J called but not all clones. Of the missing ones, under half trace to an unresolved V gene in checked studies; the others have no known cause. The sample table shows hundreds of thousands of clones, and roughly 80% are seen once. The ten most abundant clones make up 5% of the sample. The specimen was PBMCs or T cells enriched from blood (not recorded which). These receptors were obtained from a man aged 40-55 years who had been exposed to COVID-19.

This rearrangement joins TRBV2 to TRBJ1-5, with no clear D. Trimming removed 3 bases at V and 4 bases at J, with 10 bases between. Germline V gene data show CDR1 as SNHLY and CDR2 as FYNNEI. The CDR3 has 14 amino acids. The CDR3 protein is CASSDRWENQPQHF. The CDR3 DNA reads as TGTGCCAGCAGTGATCGATGGGAGAATCAGCCCCAGCATTTT.

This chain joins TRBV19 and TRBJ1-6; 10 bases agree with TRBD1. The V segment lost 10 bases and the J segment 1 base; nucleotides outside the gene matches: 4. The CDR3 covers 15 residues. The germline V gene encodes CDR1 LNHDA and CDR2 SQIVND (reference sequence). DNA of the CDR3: TGTGCCACCAAGGACAGGGGGTCCTATAATTCACCCCTCCACTTT. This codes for CATKDRGSYNSPLHF.

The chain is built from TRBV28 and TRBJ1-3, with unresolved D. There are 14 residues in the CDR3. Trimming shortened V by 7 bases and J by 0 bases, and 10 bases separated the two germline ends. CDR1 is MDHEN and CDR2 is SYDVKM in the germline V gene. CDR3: CASKVSGSGNTIYF. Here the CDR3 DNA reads TGTGCCAGCAAAGTTTCAGGCTCTGGAAACACCATATATTTT.

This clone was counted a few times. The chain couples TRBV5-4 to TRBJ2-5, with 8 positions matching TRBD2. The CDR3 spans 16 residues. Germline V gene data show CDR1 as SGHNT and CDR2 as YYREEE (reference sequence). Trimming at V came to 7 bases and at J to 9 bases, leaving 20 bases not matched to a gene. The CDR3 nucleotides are TGTGCCAGCCGAGCGGCCGGGGGGGGACTTCAAGGGGCCCAGTACTTC. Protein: CASRAAGGGLQGAQYF.

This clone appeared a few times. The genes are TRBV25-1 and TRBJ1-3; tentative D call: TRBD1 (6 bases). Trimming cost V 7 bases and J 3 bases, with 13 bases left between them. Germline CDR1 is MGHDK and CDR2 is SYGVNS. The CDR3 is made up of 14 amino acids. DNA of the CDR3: TGTGCCAGCACCGTACAGGGTGGTGGAAACACCATATATTTT. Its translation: CASTVQGGGNTIYF.

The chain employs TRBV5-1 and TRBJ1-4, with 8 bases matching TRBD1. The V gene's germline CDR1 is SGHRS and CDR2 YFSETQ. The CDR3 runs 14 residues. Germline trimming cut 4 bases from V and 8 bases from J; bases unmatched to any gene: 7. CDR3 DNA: TGCGCCAGCAGCCTGGACAGGGCGAGGGAAAAACTGTTTTTT. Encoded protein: CASSLDRAREKLFF.

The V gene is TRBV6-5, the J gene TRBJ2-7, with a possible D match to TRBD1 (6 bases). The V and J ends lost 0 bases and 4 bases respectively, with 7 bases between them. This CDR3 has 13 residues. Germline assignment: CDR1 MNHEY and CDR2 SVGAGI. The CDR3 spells CASSYSDRYEQYF. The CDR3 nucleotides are TGTGCCAGCAGTTACTCGGACAGATACGAGCAGTACTTC.

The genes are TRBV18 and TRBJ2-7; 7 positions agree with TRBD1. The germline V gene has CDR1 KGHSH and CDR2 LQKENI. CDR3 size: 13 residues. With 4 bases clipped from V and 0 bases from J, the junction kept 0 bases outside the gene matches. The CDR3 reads CASSQGASYEQYF. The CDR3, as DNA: TGTGCCAGCTCACAGGGGGCCTCCTACGAGCAGTACTTC.

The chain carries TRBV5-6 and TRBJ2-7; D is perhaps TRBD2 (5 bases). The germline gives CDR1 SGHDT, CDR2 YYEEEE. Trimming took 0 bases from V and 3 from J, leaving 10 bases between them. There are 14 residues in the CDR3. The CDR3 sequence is CASSLVSGYYEQYF. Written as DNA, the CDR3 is TGTGCCAGCAGCTTGGTATCGGGATACTACGAGCAGTACTTC. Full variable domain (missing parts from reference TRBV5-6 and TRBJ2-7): DAGVTQSPTHLIKTRGQQVTLRCSPKSGHDTVSWYQQALGQGPQFIFQYYEEEERQRGNFPDRFSGHQFPNYSSELNVNALLLGDSALYLCASSLVSGYYEQYFGPGTRLTVT.

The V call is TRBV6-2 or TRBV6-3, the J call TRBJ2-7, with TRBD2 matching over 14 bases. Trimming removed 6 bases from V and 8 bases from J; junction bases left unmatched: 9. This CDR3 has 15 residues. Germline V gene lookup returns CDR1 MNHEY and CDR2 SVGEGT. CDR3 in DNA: TGTGCCAGCAGCCCGGCGGGACTAGCGGGAGACAAGCAGTACTTC. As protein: CASSPAGLAGDKQYF.

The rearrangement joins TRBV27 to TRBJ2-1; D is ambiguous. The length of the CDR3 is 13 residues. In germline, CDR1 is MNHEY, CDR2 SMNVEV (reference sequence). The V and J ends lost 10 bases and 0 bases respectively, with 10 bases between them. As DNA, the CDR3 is TGTGCCACCAGACCCGGCTCCTACAATGAGCAGTTCTTC. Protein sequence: CATRPGSYNEQFF.

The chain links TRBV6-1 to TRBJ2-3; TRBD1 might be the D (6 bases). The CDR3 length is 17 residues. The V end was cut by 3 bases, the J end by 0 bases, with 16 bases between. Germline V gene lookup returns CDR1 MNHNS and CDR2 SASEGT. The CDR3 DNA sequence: TGTGCCAGCAGTGACGGACAGAATAGTATTAGCACAGATACGCAGTATTTT. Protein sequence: CASSDGQNSISTDTQYF.

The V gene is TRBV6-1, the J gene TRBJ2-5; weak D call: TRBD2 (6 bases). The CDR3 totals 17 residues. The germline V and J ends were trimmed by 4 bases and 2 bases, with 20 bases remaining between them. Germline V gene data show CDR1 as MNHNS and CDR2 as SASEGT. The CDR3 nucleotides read TGTGCCAGCAGTGTAGGAACTAGCCGGGTAGAACAAGAGACCCAGTACTTC. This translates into CASSVGTSRVEQETQYF.

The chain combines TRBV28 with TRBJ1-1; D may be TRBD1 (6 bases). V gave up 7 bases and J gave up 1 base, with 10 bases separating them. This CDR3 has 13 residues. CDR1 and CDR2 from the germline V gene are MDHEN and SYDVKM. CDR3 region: CASTPTGNTEAFF. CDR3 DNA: TGTGCCAGCACCCCGACAGGGAACACTGAAGCTTTCTTT. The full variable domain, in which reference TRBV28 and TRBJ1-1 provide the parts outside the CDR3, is DVKVTQSSRYLVKRTGEKVFLECVQDMDHENMFWYRQDPGLGLRLIYFSYDVKMKEKGDIPEGYSVSREKKERFSLILESASTNQTSMYLCASTPTGNTEAFFGQGTRLTVV.

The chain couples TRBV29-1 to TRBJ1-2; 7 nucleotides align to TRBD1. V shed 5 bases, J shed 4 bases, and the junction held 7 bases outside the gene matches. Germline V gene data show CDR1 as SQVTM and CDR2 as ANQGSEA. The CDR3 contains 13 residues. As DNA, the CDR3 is TGCAGCGTTCGCACCACAGGGGCCTATGGCTACACCTTC. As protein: CSVRTTGAYGYTF. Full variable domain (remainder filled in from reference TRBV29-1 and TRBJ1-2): SAVISQKPSRDICQRGTSLTIQCQVDSQVTMMFWYRQQPGQSLTLIATANQGSEATYESGFVIDKFPISRPNLTFSTLTVSNMSPEDSSIYLCSVRTTGAYGYTFGSGTRLTVV.

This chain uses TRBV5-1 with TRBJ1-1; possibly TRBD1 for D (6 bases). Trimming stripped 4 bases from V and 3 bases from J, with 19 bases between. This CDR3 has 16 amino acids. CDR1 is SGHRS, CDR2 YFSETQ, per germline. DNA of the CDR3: TGCGCCAGCAGCGATCCAACAGGGCGACTGGACACTGAAGCTTTCTTT. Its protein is CASSDPTGRLDTEAFF. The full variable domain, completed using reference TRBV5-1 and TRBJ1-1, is KAGVTQTPRYLIKTRGQQVTLSCSPISGHRSVSWYQQTPGQGLQFLFEYFSETQRNKGNFPGRFSGRQFSNSRSEMNVSTLELGDSALYLCASSDPTGRLDTEAFFGQGTRLTVV.

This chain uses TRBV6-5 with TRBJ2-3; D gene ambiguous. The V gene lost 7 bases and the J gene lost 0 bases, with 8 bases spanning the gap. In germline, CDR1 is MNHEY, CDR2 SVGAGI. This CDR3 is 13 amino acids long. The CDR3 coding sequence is TGTGCCAGCACCCGAACTAGCACAGATACGCAGTATTTT. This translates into CASTRTSTDTQYF.

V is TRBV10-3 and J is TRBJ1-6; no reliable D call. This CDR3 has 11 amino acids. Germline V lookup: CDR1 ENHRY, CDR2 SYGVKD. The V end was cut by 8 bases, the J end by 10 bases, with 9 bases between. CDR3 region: CAIGEVSPLHF. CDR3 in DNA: TGTGCCATCGGGGAGGTCTCACCCCTCCACTTT.

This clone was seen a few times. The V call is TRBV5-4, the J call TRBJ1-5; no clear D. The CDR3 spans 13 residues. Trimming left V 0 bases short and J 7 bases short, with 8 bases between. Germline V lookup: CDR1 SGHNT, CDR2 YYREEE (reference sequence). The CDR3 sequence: CASSLGQFQPQHF. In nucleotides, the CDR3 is TGTGCCAGCAGCTTGGGGCAGTTCCAGCCCCAGCATTTT.

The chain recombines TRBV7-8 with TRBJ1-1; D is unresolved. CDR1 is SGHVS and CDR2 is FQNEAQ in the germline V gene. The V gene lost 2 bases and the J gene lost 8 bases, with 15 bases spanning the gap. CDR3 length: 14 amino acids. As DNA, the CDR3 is TGTGCCAGCAGCTTAAGGGAGGGTAAGGGAGAAGCTTTCTTT. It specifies CASSLREGKGEAFF.